This T cell receptor (beta chain) was documented in a study of human T cells and chemical hapten exposure. Background on the study: Investigators sensitized approximately 2 cm by approximately 2 cm of upper inner arm skin with 2% DPC. The study traced per-sample TCR yield variation mainly to small differences in pooled library volumes.

V shed 1 base, J shed 9 bases, and the junction held 1 base outside the gene matches. From germline, CDR1 is SGHTA and CDR2 FQGNSA. The CDR3 runs 14 residues. A single record per CDR3 protein comes from TCRdb applying MiXCR to the RACE reads. The sample lists around 340,000 distinct CDR3 sequences, around 7% seen once, with about 8% in the top ten. Time point: patch test 1, 2 weeks after DPC sensitization. Specified treatment: therapeutic diphenylcyclopropenone sensitization with weekly scalp DPC. This chain links TRBV7-2 with TRBJ1-6, with 9 positions matching TRBD1. The input for sequencing was whole blood, taken in connection with sensitization to the hapten diphenylcyclopropenone (DPC). The TCR was taken from a woman aged 18-29 years with alopecia areata. Some clones in this sample may be carry-over from other donors' samples. The CDR3 region has the DNA TGTGCCAGCAGCTTAGAGACAGGGGGTTCACCCCTCCACTTT. Translation: CASSLETGGSPLHF.